This T cell receptor (beta chain) was captured in a study of blood T cell repertoires in COVID-19. Germline lookup yields CDR1 MNHEY and CDR2 SVGEGT. This CDR3 is 11 amino acids long. V lost 6 bases, J lost 3 bases, and 6 bases lay in between. The method was immunoSEQ multiplex PCR; TCRdb's version includes in-frame clones alone and lacks a portion of them. Among about 280,000 clones listed, 88% were seen once. The sequenced sample consisted of peripheral blood. The sequence was obtained from a woman in her twenties or thirties with COVID-19, enrolled during active disease. The genes are TRBV6-2 or TRBV6-3 and TRBJ2-7, with D unclear. CDR3 nucleotides: TGTGCCAGCAGCCAACTCTACGAGCAGTACTTC. Translation: CASSQLYEQYF.